Reported below is one TCR beta chain. Germline V CDR1 and CDR2: SGHDN, FVKESK. The CDR3 runs 15 residues. V trimming: 1 base; J trimming: 4 bases; junction bases outside the gene matches: 4. Per the authors' pipeline: Reference gene primer amplification gave estimated nucleated cell counts. Sequencing used immunoSEQ multiplex PCR; TCRdb keeps in-frame clones, though not all of them. D and trimming were read from the DNA, whereas the V and J calls and clone size are those reported in that table. The sample consists of about 240,000 clones, around 85% of them appearing once. These data belong to a study of blood T cell repertoires in COVID-19. Whole-study context: The United States, Italy and Spain were the sources of the acute and convalescent COVID-19 samples.

The sequenced material came from peripheral blood. The chain joins TRBV14 to TRBJ2-5, with TRBD2 matching 9 bases. The sequence was obtained from an elderly woman with acute or convalescent COVID-19. For the CDR3, the DNA is TGTGCCAGCAGCCAAGTAGGCGGGGGGGGAGAGACCCAGTACTTC. This codes for CASSQVGGGGETQYF. Together with reference TRBV14 and TRBJ2-5, the CDR3 gives the full variable domain: EAGVTQFPSHSVIEKGQTVTLRCDPISGHDNLYWYRRVMGKEIKFLLHFVKESKQDESGMPNNRFLAERTGGTYSTLKVQPAELEDSGVYFCASSQVGGGGETQYFGPGTRLLVL.